This TCR beta chain was retrieved from a study of shared clonotypes between healthy human individuals. Positive CCR7 selection of CD45RO-negative cells yielded the naive CD8 cells, and terminally differentiated effector memory CD45RA+ cells were excluded. Study findings and constraints: Relative to their counterparts shared across all four donors, non-shared clonotypes exhibited diminished generation probabilities.

Several immunoSEQ 96-well plates shared each subset's DNA, each plate a replicate. TCRdb's copy holds only in-frame clones and misses some; the assay was immunoSEQ multiplex PCR. In the table there are fewer than 1 million clones, about 97% of which are singletons. This clone was counted once. Antigen: not known. The CDR3 extends over 14 amino acids. The V end lost 6 bases, the J end lost 2 bases, and 13 bases lay between the germline ends. CDR1 is MNHEY, CDR2 SMNVEV, per germline (reference sequence). The sample taken for sequencing was naive CD8+ T cells sorted from blood. The chain employs TRBV27 and TRBJ1-2; tentative D call: TRBD1 (5 bases). The sequence derives from a man younger than 45 in good health. The CDR3 is CASSSGGRNYGYTF. The CDR3 bases are TGTGCCAGCAGCTCCGGGGGACGGAACTATGGCTACACCTTC.